This T cell receptor (beta chain) stems from a study of blood T cell repertoires in COVID-19 (dated by TCRdb to the early 2020s). For the wider study: Samples covering the acute and convalescent phases of COVID-19 were provided by collaborators in the United States, Italy and Spain. The prospective study material was composed of cDNA or gDNA derived from T cells, B-cell-depleted T cells, or PBMCs. Subjects who had been exposed to COVID-19, were actively infected with it, or had recovered from it provided the deeply sampled blood TCRbeta repertoires that made up the dataset. The repertoires were released in a freely available public database meant as a resource for research on the immune response to SARS-CoV-2. The samples were drawn from the first 160 participants of the ongoing ImmuneRACE study and from more than 1,000 subjects provided by 6 global collaborators. The sample metadata nearly always contained a de-identified subject ID, COVID-19 status, age in years and sex. HLA class I and class II types, where available, came from metadata supplied by the sample provider rather than from assay-based typing.

TCRbeta CDR3 regions were amplified from genomic DNA using the immunoSEQ Assay, a bias-controlled multiplex PCR. The authors processed their data as follows. The number of nucleated cells in each sample was estimated by amplification of reference gene primers within the assay. Sequence reads were collapsed and filtered to measure the absolute abundance of every unique TCRbeta CDR3 rearrangement. Productive Simpson clonality was computed per sample as the square root of Simpson's diversity index over productive rearrangements. Drawn from immuneACCESS, this table holds only the in-frame rearrangements with V and J called that TCRdb kept. Clones are partly lost; checked studies trace under half to an unresolved V gene and leave the rest unexplained. V, J and clone size were drawn from that table, and D and trimming were deduced from the DNA. In this sample the table shows about 140,000 clones, around nine tenths of which occur a single time. The ten largest clones represent about 10% of the sample.

Broad study findings and their caveats: The amount of clinical and demographic metadata varied by source and participant and was provided uncurated.

With respect to this clone: There is no known antigen for this receptor. Per-base qualities were not stored, and no clone one base away is much larger.

For this chain, trimming is 4 bases at the V end and 4 bases at the J end, and the number of junction bases without a gene match is 7. The germline V gene gives CDR1 as MDHEN and CDR2 as SYDVKM. The CDR3 holds 16 amino acids from the cysteine to the phenylalanine. Only the CDR3 DNA is retained, 48 bases long and in frame from the first base. Collaborating institutions collected whole blood in K2EDTA tubes following their own protocols. For TCRbeta analysis, collaborator samples were shipped as frozen whole blood, as isolated PBMCs, or as DNA extracted from either sample type. The rearranged chain carries TRBV28 and TRBJ2-7; 13 middle bases align to TRBD2. Sequenced input: peripheral blood. The clonotype comes from a man aged 55 to 69 with active or convalescent COVID-19. CDR3 region: CASSSTSGRAMYEQYF. The DNA is as follows: TGTGCCAGCAGTTCCACTAGCGGGAGGGCCATGTACGAGCAGTACTTC.